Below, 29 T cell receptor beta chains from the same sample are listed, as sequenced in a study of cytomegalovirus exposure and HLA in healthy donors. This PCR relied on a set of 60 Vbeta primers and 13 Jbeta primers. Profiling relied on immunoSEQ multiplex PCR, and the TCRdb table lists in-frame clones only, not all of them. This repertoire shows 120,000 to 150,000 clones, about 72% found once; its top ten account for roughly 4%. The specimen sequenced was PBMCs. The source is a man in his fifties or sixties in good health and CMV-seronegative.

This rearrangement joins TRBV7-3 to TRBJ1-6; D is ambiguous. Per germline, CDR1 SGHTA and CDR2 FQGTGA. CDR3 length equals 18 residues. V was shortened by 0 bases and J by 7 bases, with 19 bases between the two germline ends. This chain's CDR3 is CASSLTGPGGSRNSPLHF. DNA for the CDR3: TGTGCCAGCAGCTTAACGGGCCCGGGCGGGAGTCGGAATTCACCCCTCCACTTT.

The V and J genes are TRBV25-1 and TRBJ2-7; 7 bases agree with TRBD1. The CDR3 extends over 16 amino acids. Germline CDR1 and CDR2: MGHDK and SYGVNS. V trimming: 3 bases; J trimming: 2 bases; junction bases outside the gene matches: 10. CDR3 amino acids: CASSDLGTEATYEQYF. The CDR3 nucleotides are TGTGCCAGCAGTGATCTTGGGACAGAGGCCACCTACGAGCAGTACTTC.

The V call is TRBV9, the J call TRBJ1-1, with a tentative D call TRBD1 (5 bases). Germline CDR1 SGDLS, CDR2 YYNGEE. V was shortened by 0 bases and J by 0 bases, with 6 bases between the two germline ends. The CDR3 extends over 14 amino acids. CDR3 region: CASSVVGVNTEAFF. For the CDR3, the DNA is TGTGCCAGCAGCGTAGTAGGGGTGAACACTGAAGCTTTCTTT.

CDR3 sequence: CAWSVEGEDEKLFF. The CDR3 DNA reads as TGTGCCTGGAGTGTAGAAGGGGAGGATGAAAAACTGTTTTTT. V is TRBV30 and J is TRBJ1-4; D might be TRBD1 (5 bases). Trimming cost V 0 bases and J 6 bases, with 11 bases left between them. The germline gives CDR1 GTSNPN, CDR2 SVGIG (reference sequence). This CDR3 is 14 amino acids long.

CDR3 region: CASSLETGHTRNEQFF. CDR3 sequence (DNA): TGTGCCAGCAGTTTAGAAACGGGACACACAAGGAATGAGCAGTTCTTC. The J gene is TRBJ2-1, the V gene TRBV27; perhaps TRBD1 as D (6 bases). This CDR3 spans 16 amino acids. In germline, CDR1 is MNHEY, CDR2 SMNVEV (reference sequence). Trimming took off 2 bases at V and 7 bases at J, with 18 bases between the two ends.

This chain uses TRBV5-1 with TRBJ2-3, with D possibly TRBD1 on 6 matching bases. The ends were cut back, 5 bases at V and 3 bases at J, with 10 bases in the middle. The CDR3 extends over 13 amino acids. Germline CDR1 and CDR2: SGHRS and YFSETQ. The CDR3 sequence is CASSGRGTDTQYF. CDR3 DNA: TGCGCCAGCAGTGGCAGGGGAACAGATACGCAGTATTTT. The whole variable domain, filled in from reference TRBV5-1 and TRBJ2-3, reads KAGVTQTPRYLIKTRGQQVTLSCSPISGHRSVSWYQQTPGQGLQFLFEYFSETQRNKGNFPGRFSGRQFSNSRSEMNVSTLELGDSALYLCASSGRGTDTQYFGPGTRLTVL.

The CDR3, as DNA: TGTGCCAGCAGCCCCGGAGAGTATAATGAAAAACTGTTTTTT. It yields the protein CASSPGEYNEKLFF. This chain joins TRBV28 and TRBJ1-4, with D unclear. Germline-derived CDR1 and CDR2 are MDHEN and SYDVKM. V was trimmed by 6 bases and J by 4 bases, leaving 12 bases between them. This CDR3 has 14 residues.

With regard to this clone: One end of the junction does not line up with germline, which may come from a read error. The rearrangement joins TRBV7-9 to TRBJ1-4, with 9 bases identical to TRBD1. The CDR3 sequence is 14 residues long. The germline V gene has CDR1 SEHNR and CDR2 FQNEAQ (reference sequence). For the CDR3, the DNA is TGTTCCAGCAGCTTACAGGGACAGGGACCCTATCTGTTTTTT. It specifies CSSSLQGQGPYLFF.

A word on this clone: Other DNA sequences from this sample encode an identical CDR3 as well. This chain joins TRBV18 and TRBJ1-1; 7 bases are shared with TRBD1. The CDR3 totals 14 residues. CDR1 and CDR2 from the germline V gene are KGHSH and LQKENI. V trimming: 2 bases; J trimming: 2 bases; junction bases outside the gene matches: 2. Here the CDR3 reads CASSPAGGNTEAFF. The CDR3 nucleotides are TGTGCCAGCTCACCAGCAGGGGGAAACACTGAAGCTTTCTTT.

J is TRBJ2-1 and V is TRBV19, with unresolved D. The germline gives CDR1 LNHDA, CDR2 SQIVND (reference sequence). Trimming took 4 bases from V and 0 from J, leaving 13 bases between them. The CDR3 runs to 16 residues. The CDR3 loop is CASSNKVRFSYNEQFF. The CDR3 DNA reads TGTGCCAGTAGTAATAAGGTGCGGTTCTCCTACAATGAGCAGTTCTTC.

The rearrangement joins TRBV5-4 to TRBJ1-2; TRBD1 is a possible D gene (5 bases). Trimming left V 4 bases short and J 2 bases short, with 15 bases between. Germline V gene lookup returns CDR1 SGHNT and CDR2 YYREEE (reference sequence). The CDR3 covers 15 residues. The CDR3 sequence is CASSPIGEVNYGYTF. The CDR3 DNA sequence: TGTGCCAGCAGCCCTATAGGGGAGGTGAACTATGGCTACACCTTC.

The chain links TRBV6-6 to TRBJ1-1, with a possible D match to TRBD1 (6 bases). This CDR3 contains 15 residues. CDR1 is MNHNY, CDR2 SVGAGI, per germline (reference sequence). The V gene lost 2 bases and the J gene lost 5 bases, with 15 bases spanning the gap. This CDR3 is CASSYPRGAGTEAFF. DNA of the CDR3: TGTGCCAGCAGTTACCCTCGGGGGGCGGGAACTGAAGCTTTCTTT.

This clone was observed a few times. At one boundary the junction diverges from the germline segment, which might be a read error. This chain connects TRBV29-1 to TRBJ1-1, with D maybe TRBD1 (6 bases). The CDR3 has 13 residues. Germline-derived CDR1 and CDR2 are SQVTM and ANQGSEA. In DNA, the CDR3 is TGCAGCGGTGAACAGGGTTTGAACACTGAAGCTTTCTTT. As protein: CSGEQGLNTEAFF.

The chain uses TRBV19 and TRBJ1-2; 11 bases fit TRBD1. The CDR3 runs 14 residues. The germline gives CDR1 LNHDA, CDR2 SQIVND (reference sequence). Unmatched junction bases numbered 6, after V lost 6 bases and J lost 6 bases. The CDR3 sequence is CASRPGQGVDGYTF. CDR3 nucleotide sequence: TGTGCCAGTAGGCCGGGACAGGGGGTGGATGGCTACACCTTC.

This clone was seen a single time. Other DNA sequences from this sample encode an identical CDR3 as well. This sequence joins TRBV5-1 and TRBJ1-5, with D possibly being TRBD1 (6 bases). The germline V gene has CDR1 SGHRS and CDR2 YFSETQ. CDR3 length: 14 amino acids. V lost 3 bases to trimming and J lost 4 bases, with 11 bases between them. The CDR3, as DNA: TGCGCCAGCAGCTCGGGACAAGGGAATCAGCCCCAGCATTTT. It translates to CASSSGQGNQPQHF.

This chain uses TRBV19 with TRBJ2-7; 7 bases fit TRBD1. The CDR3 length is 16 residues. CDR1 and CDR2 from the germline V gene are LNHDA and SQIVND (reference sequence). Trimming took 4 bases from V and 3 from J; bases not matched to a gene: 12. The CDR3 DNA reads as TGTGCCAGTAGTAGAGCCCGGGACAGCCTGGACTACGAGCAGTACTTC. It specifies CASSRARDSLDYEQYF.

In DNA, the CDR3 is TGTGCCAGCAACAACAGGGGGCAAAGAGTCGGGGAGCTGTTTTTT. Its translation is CASNNRGQRVGELFF. J is TRBJ2-2 and V is TRBV6-1, with 9 bases identical to TRBD1. Germline-derived CDR1 and CDR2 are MNHNS and SASEGT. With 7 bases clipped from V and 7 bases from J, the junction kept 10 bases outside the gene matches. The CDR3 is 15 amino acids.

CDR3 loop: CASSEWGRPNYGYTF. CDR3 in DNA: TGTGCCAGCAGTGAATGGGGCAGGCCGAACTATGGCTACACCTTC. This chain joins TRBV6-1 and TRBJ1-2; D is possibly TRBD1 (5 bases). V lost 2 bases, J lost 2 bases, and 12 bases lay in between. The CDR3 extends over 15 amino acids. Per germline, CDR1 MNHNS and CDR2 SASEGT.

CDR3 in amino acids: CASSVDMNTEAFF. For the CDR3, the DNA is TGTGCCAGCAGTGTGGACATGAACACTGAAGCTTTCTTT. The chain joins TRBV25-1 to TRBJ1-1, with TRBD1 as a possible D gene (5 bases). This CDR3 spans 13 amino acids. Per the germline V gene, CDR1 is MGHDK and CDR2 is SYGVNS. V lost 4 bases, J lost 0 bases, and 6 bases lay in between.

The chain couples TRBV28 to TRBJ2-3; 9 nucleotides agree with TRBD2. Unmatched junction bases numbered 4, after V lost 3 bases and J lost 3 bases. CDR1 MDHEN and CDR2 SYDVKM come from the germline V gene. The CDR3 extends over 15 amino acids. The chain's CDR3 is CASSFLAGSTDTQYF. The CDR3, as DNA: TGTGCCAGCAGTTTCCTAGCGGGAAGTACAGATACGCAGTATTTT.

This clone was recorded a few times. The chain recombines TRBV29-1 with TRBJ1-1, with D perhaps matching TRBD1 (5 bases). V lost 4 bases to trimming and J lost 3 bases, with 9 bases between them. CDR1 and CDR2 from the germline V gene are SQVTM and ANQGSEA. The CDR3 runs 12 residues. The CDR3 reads CSVAGWDTEAFF. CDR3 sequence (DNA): TGCAGCGTTGCAGGGTGGGACACTGAAGCTTTCTTT.

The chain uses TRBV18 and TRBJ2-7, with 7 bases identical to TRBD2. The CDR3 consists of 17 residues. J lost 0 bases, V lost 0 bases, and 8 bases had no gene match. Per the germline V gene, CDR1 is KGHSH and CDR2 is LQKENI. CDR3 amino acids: CASSPPGSGGSSYEQYF. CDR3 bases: TGTGCCAGCTCACCACCAGGTTCCGGCGGGAGCTCCTACGAGCAGTACTTC.

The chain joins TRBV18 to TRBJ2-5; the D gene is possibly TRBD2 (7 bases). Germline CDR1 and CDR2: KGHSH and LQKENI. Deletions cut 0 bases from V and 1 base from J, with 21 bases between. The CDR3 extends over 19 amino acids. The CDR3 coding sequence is TGTGCCAGCTCACCACCCATGTTAAGGATGGGGGGGCCCCAAGAGACCCAGTACTTC. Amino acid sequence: CASSPPMLRMGGPQETQYF.

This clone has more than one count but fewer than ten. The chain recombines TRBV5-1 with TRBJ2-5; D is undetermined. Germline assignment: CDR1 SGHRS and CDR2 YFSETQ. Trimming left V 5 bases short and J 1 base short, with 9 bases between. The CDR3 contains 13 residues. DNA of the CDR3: TGCGCCAGCAGGAAGAACTTCCAAGAGACCCAGTACTTC. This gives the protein CASRKNFQETQYF.

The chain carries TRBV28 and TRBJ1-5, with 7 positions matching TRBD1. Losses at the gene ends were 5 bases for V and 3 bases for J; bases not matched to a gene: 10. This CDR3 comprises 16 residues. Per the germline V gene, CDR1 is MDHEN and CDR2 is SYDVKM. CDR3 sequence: CASSPPGTVSNQPQHF. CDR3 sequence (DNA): TGTGCCAGCAGTCCCCCCGGGACAGTTTCCAATCAGCCCCAGCATTTT.

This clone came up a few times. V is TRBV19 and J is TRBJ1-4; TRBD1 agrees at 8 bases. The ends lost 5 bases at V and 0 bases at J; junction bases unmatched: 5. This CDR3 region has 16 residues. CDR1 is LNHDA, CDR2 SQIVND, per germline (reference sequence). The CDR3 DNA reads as TGTGCCAGTAGTTTTGGACAGGGTGCAACTAATGAAAAACTGTTTTTT. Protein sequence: CASSFGQGATNEKLFF.

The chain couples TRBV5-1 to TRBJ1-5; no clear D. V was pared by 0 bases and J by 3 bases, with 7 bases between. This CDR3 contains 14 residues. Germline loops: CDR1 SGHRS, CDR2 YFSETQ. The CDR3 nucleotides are TGCGCCAGCAGCTTGGGCGGCGCCAATCAGCCCCAGCATTTT. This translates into CASSLGGANQPQHF.

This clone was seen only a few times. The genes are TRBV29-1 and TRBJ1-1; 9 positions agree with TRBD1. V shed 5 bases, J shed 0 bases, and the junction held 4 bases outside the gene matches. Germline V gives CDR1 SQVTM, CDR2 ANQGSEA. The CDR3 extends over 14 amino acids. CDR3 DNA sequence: TGCAGCGTTAGGACAGGGGCGATGAACACTGAAGCTTTCTTT. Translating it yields CSVRTGAMNTEAFF.

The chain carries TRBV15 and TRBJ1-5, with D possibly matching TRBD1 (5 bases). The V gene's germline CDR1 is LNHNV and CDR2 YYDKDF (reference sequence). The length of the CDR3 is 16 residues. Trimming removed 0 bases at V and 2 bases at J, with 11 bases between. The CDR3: CATSRDRSGRNQPQHF. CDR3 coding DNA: TGTGCCACCAGCAGAGATAGGTCAGGGCGCAATCAGCCCCAGCATTTT.